What follows are 10 T cell receptor beta chains derived from one specimen sequenced in a study of T cells in Graves' hyperthyroidism and ophthalmopathy. TCR beta CDR3 region amplification was performed from RNA transcripts. An initial round of RT-PCR targeting the TCR CDR3 relied on the HTBI primer set. TCRdb ran MiXCR on the multiplex PCR reads and lists one entry per CDR3 protein. The sample holds hundreds of thousands of distinct CDR3 sequences, roughly 14% seen once. What was sequenced was blood. The receptor source for this set is a woman aged 40 to 50 with Graves' ophthalmopathy.

This clonotype was seen a handful of times. The rearrangement uses TRBV27 and TRBJ2-7; 9 bases map to TRBD1. This CDR3 spans 15 amino acids. Germline V gives CDR1 MNHEY, CDR2 SMNVEV (reference sequence). J gave up 3 bases and V 10 bases, and 13 bases lay outside the gene matches. The CDR3: CATKGLDRGLYEQYF. The CDR3 coding sequence is TGTGCCACCAAAGGATTGGACAGGGGCCTCTACGAGCAGTACTTC.

This chain uses TRBV30 with TRBJ2-7; D unclear. V lost 0 bases and J 1 base, leaving 10 bases between the germline ends. The germline CDR1 and CDR2 sequences are GTSNPN and SVGIG (reference sequence). This CDR3 is built from 14 residues. The CDR3 coding sequence is TGTGCCTGGAGTGTAGCGTTTGGATCCTACGAGCAGTACTTC. This sequence encodes CAWSVAFGSYEQYF.

This clonotype was counted many times. The chain employs TRBV6-2 or TRBV6-3 and TRBJ1-5; no definite D call. Trimming took off 2 bases at V and 4 bases at J, with 9 bases between the two ends. The CDR3 totals 14 residues. In germline, CDR1 is MNHEY, CDR2 SVGEGT. DNA of the CDR3: TGTGCCAGCAGTTACGTGGCATTAAATCAGCCCCAGCATTTT. Protein: CASSYVALNQPQHF.

V is TRBV19 and J is TRBJ2-2; D remains ambiguous. The CDR3 contains 13 residues. Germline values: CDR1 LNHDA, CDR2 SQIVND (reference sequence). The ends were cut back, 5 bases at V and 4 bases at J, with 8 bases in the middle. The DNA of the CDR3 is TGTGCCAGTAGTCCGGTTAGCACCGGGGAGCTGTTTTTT. Residues: CASSPVSTGELFF. The full variable domain, its missing parts supplied by reference TRBV19 and TRBJ2-2, is DGGITQSPKYLFRKEGQNVTLSCEQNLNHDAMYWYRQDPGQGLRLIYYSQIVNDFQKGDIAEGYSVSREKKESFPLTVTSAQKNPTAFYLCASSPVSTGELFFGEGSRLTVL.

This clonotype was counted at least ten times. V is TRBV27 and J is TRBJ2-2, with D possibly being TRBD1 or TRBD2 (5 bases each). Trimming removed 4 bases at V and 4 bases at J, with 13 bases between. Germline CDR1 MNHEY, CDR2 SMNVEV (reference sequence). This CDR3 has 15 amino acids. CDR3 DNA sequence: TGTGCCAGCAGTTCGCCGAGGGGCGGCACCGGGGAGCTGTTTTTT. It specifies CASSSPRGGTGELFF.

Many counts were recorded for this clonotype. The chain combines TRBV9 with TRBJ1-5, with TRBD1 as a possible D gene (5 bases). This CDR3 has 18 residues. V lost 0 bases and J 9 bases, leaving 25 bases between the germline ends. Germline CDR1 reads SGDLS; CDR2 reads YYNGEE. The CDR3 loop reads CASSVVVLSDGRTMPQHF. CDR3 bases: TGTGCCAGCAGCGTAGTGGTCCTCTCGGACGGCCGGACAATGCCCCAGCATTTT.

This clonotype has at least ten counts. The chain uses TRBV29-1 and TRBJ1-1; D is perhaps TRBD1 (6 bases). CDR1 and CDR2 (germline): SQVTM, ANQGSEA. Trimming took off 1 base at V and 5 bases at J, with 23 bases between the two ends. The CDR3 runs to 17 residues. CDR3 bases: TGCAGCGTTGAAGTACCAATCCGGGACACCGGTTATACTGAAGCTTTCTTT. This sequence encodes CSVEVPIRDTGYTEAFF.

The chain is built from TRBV6-1 and TRBJ2-7; 7 nucleotides agree with TRBD1. Germline CDR1 is MNHNS and CDR2 is SASEGT. The V gene end was trimmed by 7 bases and the J gene end by 4 bases; junction bases not matched to a gene: 13. This CDR3 spans 15 amino acids. DNA for the CDR3: TGTGCCAGCATGCCCTCCCGGGACAGCGTTTACGAGCAGTACTTC. Amino acids: CASMPSRDSVYEQYF.

This clonotype has at least ten counts. The chain carries TRBV6-2 or TRBV6-3 and TRBJ2-5; the match to TRBD2 covers 7 bases. This CDR3 is built from 16 residues. V lost 0 bases and J lost 4; bases outside the gene matches: 8. Germline V gene sequence: CDR1 MNHEY, CDR2 SVGEGT. The CDR3 reads CASSYSMDGGSETQYF. The CDR3 DNA sequence: TGTGCCAGCAGTTACTCGATGGACGGGGGGTCAGAGACCCAGTACTTC.

CDR3 protein: CASSVHTGQEETQYF. CDR3 nucleotides: TGTGCCAGCAGCGTCCATACAGGTCAAGAGGAGACCCAGTACTTC. V usage is TRBV9 and J usage is TRBJ2-5; a weak D match, TRBD1 (5 bases). Between the trimmed V and J ends, which lost 2 bases and 5 bases, there was a span of 16 bases. Per the germline V gene, CDR1 is SGDLS and CDR2 is YYNGEE. There are 15 residues in the CDR3.